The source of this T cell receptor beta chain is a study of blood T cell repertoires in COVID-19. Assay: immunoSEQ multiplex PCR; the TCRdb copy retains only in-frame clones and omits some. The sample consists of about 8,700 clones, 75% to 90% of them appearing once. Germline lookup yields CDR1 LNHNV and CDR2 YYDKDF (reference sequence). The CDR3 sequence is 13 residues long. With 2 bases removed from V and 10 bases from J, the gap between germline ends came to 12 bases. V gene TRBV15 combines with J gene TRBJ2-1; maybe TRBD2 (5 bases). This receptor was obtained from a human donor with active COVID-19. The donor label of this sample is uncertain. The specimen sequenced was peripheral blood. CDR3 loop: CATSRRTGVEQFF. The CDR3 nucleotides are TGTGCCACCAGCAGACGGACTGGTGTAGAGCAGTTCTTC. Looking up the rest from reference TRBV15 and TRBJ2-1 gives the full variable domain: DAMVIQNPRYQVTQFGKPVTLSCSQTLNHNVMYWYQQKSSQAPKLLFHYYDKDFNNEADTPDNFQSRRPNTSFCFLDIRSPGLGDTAMYLCATSRRTGVEQFFGPGTRLTVL.